This T cell receptor beta chain was sequenced during a study of T cell repertoires in cytomegalovirus infection. Study background: Public TCR beta signature analysis indicated the presence of both CMV infection and matching HLA type.

TCRdb analysed the reads with MiXCR anew, one entry per CDR3 protein. Of hundreds of thousands of distinct CDR3 sequences in the sample, 20% to 25% are singletons; the top ten hold 6.5% to 10%. The germline gives CDR1 MGHRA, CDR2 YSYEKL. V was shortened by 3 bases and J by 2 bases, with 10 bases between the two germline ends. CDR3 size: 14 residues. This receptor was taken from a human donor in good health (CMV status not recorded). Some clones in this sample may be carry-over from other donors' samples. The V gene is TRBV4-1, the J gene TRBJ1-1; D gene unclear. Sample: CD8+ T cells from PBMCs. The CDR3 nucleotides read TGCGCCAGCAGCCAGTCGACGGTAAACACTGAAGCTTTCTTT. Its translation: CASSQSTVNTEAFF.